The next 17 T cell receptor beta chains were all read from a single sample in a study of OX40 agonist ivuxolimab in advanced cancers. Assay used: immunoSEQ multiplex PCR; TCRdb lists only in-frame clones, some missing. The repertoire holds roughly 68,000 clones, with approximately 90% as singletons. Source: CD4+ or CD8+ T cells sorted from blood, taken in a trial of the OX40 agonist ivuxolimab. Receptor source: an adult with an advanced solid tumor such as melanoma, head and neck, liver or kidney cancer.

This chain joins TRBV7-9 and TRBJ2-1; D not certain. Trimming shortened V by 3 bases and J by 10 bases, and 10 bases separated the two germline ends. This CDR3 has 12 amino acids. CDR1 and CDR2 (germline): SEHNR, FQNEAQ (reference sequence). CDR3 in amino acids: CASSFSPWEQFF. For the CDR3, the DNA is TGTGCCAGCAGCTTCAGCCCCTGGGAGCAGTTCTTC. The full variable domain, with the rest looked up from reference TRBV7-9 and TRBJ2-1, is DTGVSQNPRHKITKRGQNVTFRCDPISEHNRLYWYRQTLGQGPEFLTYFQNEAQLEKSRLLSDRFSAERPKGSFSTLEIQRTEQGDSAMYLCASSFSPWEQFFGPGTRLTVL.

The genes are TRBV10-3 and TRBJ2-1; 8 bases map to TRBD1. The CDR3 is 14 residues long. Losses at the gene ends were 7 bases for V and 5 bases for J; bases not matched to a gene: 7. The germline V gene encodes CDR1 ENHRY and CDR2 SYGVKD. The CDR3 DNA reads TGTGCCATCACAGAAGGACAGGGAAACAATGAGCAGTTCTTC. It translates to CAITEGQGNNEQFF.

This chain connects TRBV5-1 to TRBJ1-1; TRBD1 agrees at 8 bases. Unmatched junction bases numbered 2, after V lost 0 bases and J lost 4 bases. Germline CDR1 reads SGHRS; CDR2 reads YFSETQ. There are 14 residues in the CDR3. This CDR3 reads CASSLDRGGTEAFF. The CDR3 DNA reads TGCGCCAGCAGCTTGGACAGGGGGGGCACTGAAGCTTTCTTT.

The chain combines TRBV5-4 with TRBJ2-7; tentative D call: TRBD2 (6 bases). This CDR3 comprises 14 residues. Germline lookup yields CDR1 SGHNT and CDR2 YYREEE (reference sequence). V dropped 4 bases and J dropped 2 bases, with 13 bases sitting between them. CDR3 coding DNA: TGTGCCAGCAGCAGGCCTCTAGCGCCCTACGAGCAGTACTTC. Translating gives CASSRPLAPYEQYF.

The chain combines TRBV6-6 with TRBJ2-4, with TRBD2 identical over 12 bases. CDR1 and CDR2 (germline): MNHNY, SVGAGI (reference sequence). The ends lost 2 bases at V and 8 bases at J; junction bases unmatched: 4. CDR3 size: 15 residues. CDR3 amino acids: CASSYPSGRVDIQYF. The CDR3 nucleotides are TGTGCCAGCAGTTACCCTAGCGGGAGGGTGGACATTCAGTACTTC.

This chain uses TRBV30 with TRBJ1-5; no reliable D call. The germline V gene encodes CDR1 GTSNPN and CDR2 SVGIG (reference sequence). Trimming removed 0 bases from V and 9 bases from J, with 15 bases in between. CDR3 length: 14 residues. CDR3 amino acids: CAWSVIAAKGPQHF. The CDR3 region has the DNA TGTGCCTGGAGTGTAATTGCCGCGAAAGGGCCCCAGCATTTT.

Within the sample, this clone is medium-sized. This chain uses TRBV29-1 with TRBJ1-2; the match to TRBD1 covers 9 bases. J was trimmed by 13 bases and V by 3 bases; bases with no gene match: 9. The CDR3 sequence is 12 residues long. Looked up from germline, CDR1 is SQVTM and CDR2 is ANQGSEA. The CDR3: CSVELTGGVCTF. The CDR3 coding sequence is TGCAGCGTTGAGTTAACAGGGGGCGTTTGCACCTTC.

This chain links TRBV18 with TRBJ2-5; no definite D call. Germline V CDR1 and CDR2: KGHSH, LQKENI. V dropped 0 bases and J dropped 2 bases, with 7 bases sitting between them. The CDR3 consists of 14 residues. For the CDR3, the DNA is TGTGCCAGCTCACCACCCCATACACAAGAGACCCAGTACTTC. Translated, it gives CASSPPHTQETQYF.

The V and J genes are TRBV11-3 and TRBJ2-5; 7 nucleotides align to TRBD2. In germline, CDR1 is SGHNT, CDR2 YENEEA. The V segment lost 5 bases and the J segment 4 bases; nucleotides outside the gene matches: 13. This CDR3 region has 16 residues. For the CDR3, the DNA is TGTGCCAGCAGCCGAGCCGGGCGCGGGAGCCCAGAGACCCAGTACTTC. It codes for CASSRAGRGSPETQYF. The full variable domain, with the rest looked up from reference TRBV11-3 and TRBJ2-5, is EAGVVQSPRYKIIEKKQPVAFWCNPISGHNTLYWYLQNLGQGPELLIRYENEEAVDDSQLPKDRFSAERLKGVDSTLKIQPAELGDSAVYLCASSRAGRGSPETQYFGPGTRLLVL.

The chain employs TRBV6-1 and TRBJ2-7; D is unresolved. The V and J ends lost 3 bases and 2 bases respectively, with 2 bases between them. This CDR3 has 11 amino acids. Looked up from germline, CDR1 is MNHNS and CDR2 is SASEGT. The CDR3 bases are TGTGCCAGCAGTGATACCTACGAGCAGTACTTC. This gives the protein CASSDTYEQYF.

The chain has TRBV6-6 and TRBJ2-1; TRBD2 matches 10 bases. Germline-derived CDR1 and CDR2 are MNHNY and SVGAGI (reference sequence). V was pared by 7 bases and J by 7 bases, with 4 bases of the junction left unmatched. This CDR3 has 13 amino acids. This chain's CDR3 is CASTGLAKNEQFF. As DNA, the CDR3 is TGTGCCAGCACGGGACTAGCGAAGAATGAGCAGTTCTTC.

The chain is built from TRBV4-2 and TRBJ2-5; 8 bases fit TRBD2. The trim removed 0 bases at V and 5 bases at J, leaving 8 bases unmatched. The CDR3 is 16 residues long. CDR1 is LGHNA, CDR2 YNFKEQ, per germline. The CDR3 region is CASSQDVGGVLETQYF. Written as DNA, the CDR3 is TGTGCCAGCAGCCAAGACGTCGGGGGGGTCTTGGAGACCCAGTACTTC.

The chain joins TRBV7-9 to TRBJ2-7; the D gene is possibly TRBD2 (6 bases). CDR3 size: 14 residues. V was pared by 0 bases and J by 7 bases, with 13 bases between. CDR1 and CDR2 (germline): SEHNR, FQNEAQ (reference sequence). In DNA, the CDR3 is TGTGCCAGCAGCTTAGCGGGGGGTTTTGGGGAGCAGTACTTC. Protein sequence: CASSLAGGFGEQYF.

The sample holds one count of this clone. The chain joins TRBV10-1 to TRBJ2-3; perhaps TRBD2 as D (6 bases). Deletions cut 4 bases from V and 6 bases from J, with 11 bases between. Germline V gene lookup returns CDR1 WNHNN and CDR2 SYGVQD (reference sequence). CDR3 size: 13 residues. CDR3 sequence reads: CASSGRGRDTQYF. CDR3 sequence (DNA): TGCGCCAGCAGTGGGAGGGGACGCGATACGCAGTATTTT.

The chain carries TRBV11-2 and TRBJ2-3, with D possibly being TRBD1 (5 bases). In germline, CDR1 is SGHAT, CDR2 FQNNGV. Trimming cost V 2 bases and J 3 bases, with 15 bases left between them. The CDR3 sequence is 16 residues long. CDR3 protein: CASSLWGELGTDTQYF. CDR3 sequence (DNA): TGTGCCAGCAGCTTATGGGGCGAACTGGGGACAGATACGCAGTATTTT.

This clone was seen once. V and J are TRBV15 and TRBJ1-4; no definite D call. Germline V gene data show CDR1 as LNHNV and CDR2 as YYDKDF (reference sequence). The CDR3 covers 16 residues. Trimming pared 0 bases from V and 8 bases from J, leaving 16 bases between. CDR3 coding DNA: TGTGCCACCAGCAGAGATGTGGCAGGCAAGGGAGAAAAACTGTTTTTT. Protein product: CATSRDVAGKGEKLFF.

This clone was seen just once. V and J are TRBV27 and TRBJ1-2; 9 bases fit TRBD1. Germline V gene sequence: CDR1 MNHEY, CDR2 SMNVEV (reference sequence). The CDR3 has 15 residues. J lost 8 bases, V lost 5 bases, and 12 bases had no gene match. The CDR3 DNA is TGTGCCAGCAGTAATGCACAGGGGGCAGCGGTCGGCTACACCTTC. Its protein is CASSNAQGAAVGYTF.